These 5 T cell receptor beta chains originate from one sample sequenced in a study of technical replicates of blood from several donors. Here immunoSEQ multiplex PCR was the method, and the copy in TCRdb shows in-frame clones only, minus some. The data show roughly 76,000 clones, roughly 92% seen once. The sample was T cells isolated from PBMCs. All receptors come from a human donor in good health.

The rearrangement links TRBV5-1 to TRBJ2-3, with D perhaps TRBD1 (5 bases). Germline-derived CDR1 and CDR2 are SGHRS and YFSETQ. Trimming took 5 bases from V and 0 from J, leaving 16 bases between them. The CDR3 is made up of 16 amino acids. The CDR3 sequence: CASRPGLQVSTDTQYF. CDR3 nucleotide sequence: TGCGCCAGCAGGCCCGGGCTACAGGTTAGCACAGATACGCAGTATTTT.

The genes are TRBV28 and TRBJ1-2, with 7 bases that match TRBD1. V shed 4 bases and J 9 bases; nucleotides not matched to a gene: 11. CDR1 and CDR2 (germline): MDHEN, SYDVKM. The CDR3 sequence is 14 residues long. CDR3 loop: CASSSPRQGDRYTF. The CDR3 DNA is TGTGCCAGCAGTTCACCACGACAGGGTGATCGCTACACCTTC.

A note on this clone: Different DNA sequences within this sample yield the same CDR3. The V call is TRBV19, the J call TRBJ2-7; D is uncertain. V dropped 0 bases and J dropped 2 bases, with 5 bases sitting between them. Germline V gene data show CDR1 as LNHDA and CDR2 as SQIVND (reference sequence). This CDR3 contains 13 residues. The CDR3 nucleotides are TGTGCCAGTAGTATAGACCCAGCCTACGAGCAGTACTTC. Protein product: CASSIDPAYEQYF.

The table lists this clone with a count of one. This chain joins TRBV5-6 and TRBJ1-2, with D unclear. The germline V gene has CDR1 SGHDT and CDR2 YYEEEE. V was pared by 1 base and J by 4 bases, with 14 bases between. The CDR3 consists of 15 residues. The CDR3 region has the DNA TGTGCCAGCAGCTTGAGGTCCCCAATAGCCTATGGCTACACCTTC. It encodes CASSLRSPIAYGYTF. Complete variable domain (other parts from reference TRBV5-6 and TRBJ1-2): DAGVTQSPTHLIKTRGQQVTLRCSPKSGHDTVSWYQQALGQGPQFIFQYYEEEERQRGNFPDRFSGHQFPNYSSELNVNALLLGDSALYLCASSLRSPIAYGYTFGSGTRLTVV.

This chain joins TRBV9 and TRBJ2-3; 9 bases fit TRBD2. The ends lost 2 bases at V and 3 bases at J; junction bases unmatched: 4. The CDR3 is made up of 15 amino acids. CDR1 is SGDLS and CDR2 is YYNGEE in the germline V gene. The CDR3 sequence is CASSVLAGKTDTQYF. CDR3 sequence (DNA): TGTGCCAGCAGCGTCCTAGCGGGGAAAACAGATACGCAGTATTTT.